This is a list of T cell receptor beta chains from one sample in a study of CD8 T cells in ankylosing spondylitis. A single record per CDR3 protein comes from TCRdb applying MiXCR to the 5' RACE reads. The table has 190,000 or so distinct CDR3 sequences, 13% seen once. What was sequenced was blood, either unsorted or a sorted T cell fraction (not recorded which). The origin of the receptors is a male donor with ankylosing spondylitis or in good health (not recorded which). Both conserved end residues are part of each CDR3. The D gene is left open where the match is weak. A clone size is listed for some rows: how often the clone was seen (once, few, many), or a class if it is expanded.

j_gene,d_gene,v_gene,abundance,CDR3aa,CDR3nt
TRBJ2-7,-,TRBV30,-,CAWRGGAEQYF,TGTGCCTGGAGGGGGGGAGCCGAGCAGTACTTC
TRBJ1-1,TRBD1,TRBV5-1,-,CASSFPGQGFEAFF,TGCGCCAGCAGCTTTCCGGGACAGGGGTTTGAAGCTTTCTTT
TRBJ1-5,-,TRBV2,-,CASSTSGPQHF,TGTGCCAGCAGCACTTCGGGGCCCCAGCATTTT
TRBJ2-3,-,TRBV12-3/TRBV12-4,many,CASSFGDTQYF,TGTGCCAGCAGTTTCGGGGATACGCAGTATTTT
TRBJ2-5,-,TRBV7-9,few,CASSLRTDQETQYF,TGTGCCAGCAGCTTAAGGACAGATCAAGAGACCCAGTACTTC
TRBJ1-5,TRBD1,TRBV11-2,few,CASSLDLGQGADQPQHF,TGTGCCAGCAGCTTAGATTTGGGACAGGGGGCCGATCAGCCCCAGCATTTT
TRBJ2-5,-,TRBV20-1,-,CSAQWGRGQETQYF,TGCAGTGCTCAGTGGGGCCGGGGGCAAGAGACCCAGTACTTC
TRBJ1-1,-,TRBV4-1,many,CASSHRITENTEAFF,TGCGCCAGCAGCCATCGAATCACGGAGAACACTGAAGCTTTCTTT
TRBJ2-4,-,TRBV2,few,CASSEALGGGYGIQYF,TGTGCCAGCAGTGAAGCCCTCGGAGGGGGCTATGGCATTCAGTACTTC
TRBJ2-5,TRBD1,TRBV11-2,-,CASSTGTGGEETQYF,TGTGCCAGCAGCACCGGGACAGGGGGTGAAGAGACCCAGTACTTC
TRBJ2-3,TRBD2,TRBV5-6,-,CASGQGIGREMSTDTQYF,TGTGCCAGCGGCCAGGGTATCGGGAGGGAGATGAGCACAGATACGCAGTATTTT
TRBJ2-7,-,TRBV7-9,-,CASSPHRYEQYF,TGTGCCAGCAGCCCACACCGGTACGAGCAGTACTTC
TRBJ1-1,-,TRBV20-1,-,CSALTPAETEAFF,TGCAGTGCTCTGACTCCCGCGGAGACTGAAGCTTTCTTT
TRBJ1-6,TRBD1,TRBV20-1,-,CSATVRQGRDSPLHF,TGCAGTGCAACTGTCAGACAGGGAAGGGATTCACCCCTCCACTTT
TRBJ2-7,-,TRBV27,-,CASSPDRNYEQYF,TGTGCCAGCAGTCCAGACAGGAACTACGAGCAGTACTTC
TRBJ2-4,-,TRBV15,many,CATRNIRLQGGNANIQYF,TGTGCCACCAGAAATATTCGCCTACAGGGAGGGAATGCAAACATTCAGTACTTC
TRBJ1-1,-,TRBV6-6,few,CASRIGVGTEAFF,TGTGCCAGCAGAATAGGAGTTGGTACTGAAGCTTTCTTT
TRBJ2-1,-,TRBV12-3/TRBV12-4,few,CASSFPRNVNIEQFF,TGTGCCAGCAGTTTCCCGCGTAACGTCAACATAGAGCAGTTCTTC
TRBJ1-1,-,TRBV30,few,CAWSPRWGNTEAFF,TGTGCCTGGAGTCCCCGCTGGGGAAACACTGAAGCTTTCTTT
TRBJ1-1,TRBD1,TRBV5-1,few,CASSFTGATEAFF,TGCGCCAGCAGCTTTACAGGGGCCACTGAAGCTTTCTTT